The 20 T cell receptor beta chains below all came from one sample that was sequenced in a study of T cell repertoires in cytomegalovirus infection. Their antigens remain unidentified. TCRdb recomputed calls from the reads with MiXCR, one row per CDR3 protein. This table holds roughly 860,000 distinct CDR3 sequences, around a third found once. The sequencing used cultured CD8+ T cells from PBMCs, collected from culture after CMV antigen stimulation. The source of these receptors is a human donor in good health (CMV status not recorded). Some clones in this sample may be carry-over from other donors' samples.

This clonotype was seen ten or more times. The genes are TRBV27 and TRBJ2-1; D is uncertain. V shed 2 bases and J shed 0 bases, with 8 bases lying between them. Germline V gene sequence: CDR1 MNHEY, CDR2 SMNVEV (reference sequence). The CDR3 loop spans 15 amino acids. The CDR3 here is CASSLDASSYNEQFF. The DNA for the CDR3 is TGTGCCAGCAGTTTAGACGCCAGCTCCTACAATGAGCAGTTCTTC.

The gene calls are TRBV12-3 or TRBV12-4 and TRBJ1-1; TRBD1 matches at 10 bases. The V gene end was trimmed by 10 bases and the J gene end by 1 base; junction bases not matched to a gene: 3. The CDR3 length is 13 residues. The chain's CDR3 is CATWTGGNTEAFF. CDR3 bases: TGTGCCACGTGGACAGGGGGGAACACTGAAGCTTTCTTT.

This clonotype was detected a few times. This chain joins TRBV6-5 and TRBJ2-7, with 14 bases identical to TRBD2. Trimming at V came to 3 bases and at J to 1 base, leaving 2 bases not matched to a gene. The CDR3 is 16 amino acids. Germline V gene data show CDR1 as MNHEY and CDR2 as SVGAGI. CDR3 residues: CASSYGLAGGSYEQYF. The CDR3 DNA reads TGTGCCAGCAGTTATGGACTAGCGGGGGGATCCTACGAGCAGTACTTC.

This chain connects TRBV5-1 to TRBJ2-7; a weak D match, TRBD1 (6 bases). CDR1 is SGHRS, CDR2 YFSETQ, per germline. Trimming took off 7 bases at V and 0 bases at J, with 14 bases between the two ends. This CDR3 is 14 amino acids long. The CDR3 is CASGQDSSSYEQYF. The CDR3 DNA reads as TGCGCCAGCGGCCAGGACAGTAGCTCCTACGAGCAGTACTTC.

The rearrangement links TRBV24-1 to TRBJ2-1; 9 bases are shared with TRBD1. J lost 4 bases, V lost 4 bases, and 7 bases had no gene match. Germline values: CDR1 KGHDR, CDR2 SFDVKD. The CDR3 length is 16 residues. The CDR3 DNA reads as TGTGCCACCAGTGACCCCACAGGGGGCGTTTACAATGAGCAGTTCTTC. Encoded protein: CATSDPTGGVYNEQFF.

This chain uses TRBV11-3 with TRBJ2-7; 7 positions agree with TRBD2. V lost 2 bases, J lost 2 bases, and 3 bases stayed unmatched. The CDR3 sequence is 14 residues long. CDR1 and CDR2 from the germline V gene are SGHNT and YENEEA. In DNA form, the CDR3 reads TGTGCCAGCAGCTTAAGCGGGACTCCCTACGAGCAGTACTTC. Residues: CASSLSGTPYEQYF. The whole variable domain, filled in from reference TRBV11-3 and TRBJ2-7, reads EAGVVQSPRYKIIEKKQPVAFWCNPISGHNTLYWYLQNLGQGPELLIRYENEEAVDDSQLPKDRFSAERLKGVDSTLKIQPAELGDSAVYLCASSLSGTPYEQYFGPGTRLTVT.

The chain carries TRBV23-1 and TRBJ1-5; D gene unclear. TRBV23-1 is reported as an ORF; its role is uncertain. This CDR3 comprises 12 residues. Trimming shortened V by 0 bases and J by 9 bases, and 6 bases separated the two germline ends. CDR3 loop: CASSQSVGPQHF. CDR3 bases: TGCGCCAGCAGTCAATCGGTGGGGCCCCAGCATTTT.

Turning to this clonotype: Sequence at one end of the junction differs from germline and may be a read error. The chain couples TRBV7-9 to TRBJ2-7, with D uncertain. CDR1 SEHNR and CDR2 FQNEAQ come from the germline V gene (reference sequence). There are 14 residues in the CDR3. The CDR3 bases are TGTTCCAGCAGCTTGCAACGGACGGTTTCGGAGCAGTACTTC. It yields the protein CSSSLQRTVSEQYF.

This clonotype was counted at least ten times. The rearrangement uses TRBV7-8 and TRBJ2-1, with D tentatively TRBD1 or TRBD2 (5 bases each). This CDR3 comprises 18 residues. The V gene's germline CDR1 is SGHVS and CDR2 FQNEAQ. V shed 3 bases and J shed 0 bases, with 18 bases lying between them. CDR3 sequence reads: CASSFGEGNIGSYNEQFF. The CDR3 nucleotides read TGTGCCAGCAGCTTTGGAGAGGGGAACATCGGCTCCTACAATGAGCAGTTCTTC.

CDR3 nucleotide sequence: TGTGCCACTAAATTCCAGGGAACATCCTTACCTCACAATGAGCAGTTCTTC. This encodes CATKFQGTSLPHNEQFF. The chain combines TRBV6-1 with TRBJ2-1; possible D gene TRBD1, 5 bases. Trimming removed 10 bases at V and 5 bases at J, with 27 bases between. The CDR3 totals 17 residues. Germline V gene data show CDR1 as MNHNS and CDR2 as SASEGT.

Concerning this clonotype: With a much larger clone just one base away, this may be a read error. V is TRBV7-6 and J is TRBJ2-7; 10 bases line up with TRBD2. CDR3 length: 16 residues. Trimming at V came to 5 bases and at J to 5 bases, leaving 12 bases not matched to a gene. Per the germline V gene, CDR1 is SGHVS and CDR2 is FNYEAQ. The CDR3 nucleotides read TGTGCCAGCAGCCCGGCACCAGCGGGGGGGCGGCACGAGCAGTACTTC. Translating gives CASSPAPAGGRHEQYF.

This clonotype came up a few times. The V call is TRBV12-3 or TRBV12-4, the J call TRBJ1-6; 7 bases fit TRBD1. The V segment lost 6 bases and the J segment 9 bases; nucleotides outside the gene matches: 11. This CDR3 is 15 amino acids long. The CDR3 loop is CASRPTGFEFSPLHF. CDR3 sequence (DNA): TGTGCCAGCAGGCCGACAGGGTTTGAATTTTCACCCCTCCACTTT.

This clonotype was found many times. The chain couples TRBV7-8 to TRBJ1-4, with 7 bases identical to TRBD1. This CDR3 has 15 amino acids. Germline values: CDR1 SGHVS, CDR2 FQNEAQ. The J segment lost 5 bases and the V segment lost 1 base, leaving 4 bases of the junction unmatched. CDR3 nucleotides: TGTGCCAGCAGCTTAGGACAGGGAGCAAATGAAAAACTGTTTTTT. It is translated as CASSLGQGANEKLFF. Drawing the rest from reference TRBV7-8 and TRBJ1-4, the complete variable domain is GAGVSQSPRYKVAKRGQDVALRCDPISGHVSLFWYQQALGQGPEFLTYFQNEAQLDKSGLPSDRFFAERPEGSVSTLKIQRTQQEDSAVYLCASSLGQGANEKLFFGSGTQLSVL.

The CDR3 nucleotides are TGTGCCAGCAGTTACACGGACGTGAACACTGAAGCTTTCTTT. This sequence encodes CASSYTDVNTEAFF. This sequence joins TRBV6-2 or TRBV6-3 and TRBJ1-1, with D unresolved. Trimming took 2 bases from V and 0 from J, leaving 7 bases between them. This CDR3 is 14 amino acids long. Germline values: CDR1 MNHEY, CDR2 SVGEGT.

V is TRBV12-3 or TRBV12-4 and J is TRBJ1-1, with TRBD1 matching 7 bases. Trimming took 5 bases from V and 8 from J; bases not matched to a gene: 5. The CDR3 is made up of 12 amino acids. The CDR3 reads CASSDTGDEAFF. The CDR3 DNA is TGTGCCAGCAGTGATACAGGGGACGAAGCTTTCTTT.

This clonotype occurred many times. The rearrangement joins TRBV7-8 to TRBJ1-4; TRBD1 might be the D (5 bases). Germline loops: CDR1 SGHVS, CDR2 FQNEAQ. The CDR3 extends over 17 amino acids. Trimming stripped 5 bases from V and 8 bases from J, with 24 bases between. The CDR3 DNA sequence: TGTGCCAGCAGCGCCATGTTTGAGGGGCCGGAGCTGGAAAAACTGTTTTTT. Translated, it gives CASSAMFEGPELEKLFF.

This chain links TRBV27 with TRBJ2-7; 9 bases agree with TRBD1. The CDR3 contains 15 residues. V was clipped by 7 bases and J by 3 bases; unmatched bases: 10. CDR1 is MNHEY, CDR2 SMNVEV, per germline (reference sequence). The chain's CDR3 is CASTTTGQGSYEQYF. The CDR3 nucleotides are TGTGCCAGCACAACTACGGGACAGGGCAGCTACGAGCAGTACTTC.

This clonotype was observed many times. The J gene is TRBJ2-1, the V gene TRBV7-2, with D perhaps matching TRBD1 (6 bases). The CDR3 is 18 amino acids. Germline V gene sequence: CDR1 SGHTA, CDR2 FQGNSA. The V and J ends lost 1 base and 2 bases respectively, with 18 bases between them. CDR3 DNA: TGTGCCAGCAGCTTAGTGTCCAGTGGCAGGGGTACCTACAATGAGCAGTTCTTC. Translation gives CASSLVSSGRGTYNEQFF.

A few counts support this clonotype. The CDR3 DNA is TGTGCCAGCAGCTCTACCGCGGGACGGAACTATGGCTACACCTTC. Amino acid sequence: CASSSTAGRNYGYTF. V is TRBV12-3 or TRBV12-4 and J is TRBJ1-2; possibly TRBD1 for D (5 bases). The CDR3 runs 15 residues. V lost 6 bases and J lost 2, with 16 bases in between.

The rearrangement joins TRBV27 to TRBJ1-5; possibly TRBD1 for D (5 bases). The CDR3 runs 17 residues. Germline assignment: CDR1 MNHEY and CDR2 SMNVEV (reference sequence). Deletions cut 0 bases from V and 4 bases from J, with 16 bases between. The DNA for the CDR3 is TGTGCCAGCAGTTTATCGAGAGGGGCTGTAAATAATCAGCCCCAGCATTTT. This codes for CASSLSRGAVNNQPQHF.